This T cell receptor beta chain is drawn from a study of post-analysis software for immune sequencing data. About the study: Courses of disease covered relapsing-remitting, secondary progressive and progressive-relapsing multiple sclerosis.

Turning to this clonotype: The antigen is not known. Germline and junction disagree at one end, which may indicate a read error.

The CDR3 is 16 residues long. Germline assignment: CDR1 SGHNT and CDR2 YENEEA. TCR beta cDNA libraries had unique molecular identifiers. Some 500,000 cDNA molecules were recovered from an input of roughly 0.85 to 10 million T cells. MiXCR, applied by TCRdb to the PCR reads, yields one record per CDR3 protein. Of hundreds of thousands of distinct CDR3 sequences detected, roughly three fifths appear once; the ten largest clones hold around 11%. Study results and limitations: Controls showed significantly higher normalized Chao1 diversity than did multiple sclerosis patients. Four to six TRBV segments (TRBV5-6, TRBV5-1 and TRBV20-1 among them) occurred more frequently in patients than in controls.

The sequenced sample was blood. This TCR was sampled from a girl between 2 and 10 years old with multiple sclerosis. The chain has TRBV11-3 and TRBJ2-2; possibly TRBD2 for D (5 bases). The CDR3 protein is CASSSPGRGGTGERFF. The CDR3 bases are TGTGCCAGCAGCTCACCAGGCCGGGGTGGCACCGGGGAGCGGTTTTTT.